The rows below give T cell receptor beta chains drawn from one sample of a study of shared clonotypes between healthy human individuals. This table comes from immunoSEQ multiplex PCR, and its TCRdb copy is limited to in-frame clones, with some not included. This sample has around 2,100,000 clones, with about 95% found just once. Source material: naive CD8+ T cells sorted from blood. The origin of the receptors is a man younger than 30 in good health. The CDR3 runs from the conserved cysteine through the conserved F or W. The D gene is left open where the match is weak. Not all rows give a size; the values are once, few, many and, for expanded clones, a class.

cdr3_aa cdr3_nt v_call d_call clone_size j_call
CASSVDGELYGYTF TGTGCCAGCAGCGTAGATGGGGAGCTTTATGGCTACACCTTC TRBV9 NA NA TRBJ1-2
CAWCQNGGYEQYF TGTGCCTGGTGTCAAAATGGCGGTTACGAGCAGTACTTC TRBV30 NA NA TRBJ2-7
CASSLGQYNEQFF TGCGCCAGCAGCCTTGGACAATACAATGAGCAGTTCTTC TRBV4-1 NA NA TRBJ2-1
CSVRDRPGADTQYF TGCAGCGTACGGGACAGGCCCGGGGCAGATACGCAGTATTTT TRBV29-1 TRBD1 NA TRBJ2-3
CASSFGQGMTYEQYF TGTGCCAGCAGTTTTGGACAGGGTATGACCTACGAGCAGTACTTC TRBV6-5 TRBD1 NA TRBJ2-7
CASSEVARVSAKNIQYF TGTGCCAGCAGTGAGGTAGCGAGGGTATCGGCCAAAAACATTCAGTACTTC TRBV6-4 NA NA TRBJ2-4
CASSLGSRGLYGYTF TGTGCCAGCAGCTTAGGGTCCAGGGGGCTGTATGGCTACACCTTC TRBV11-2 TRBD1 once TRBJ1-2
CASSEGRTDNEQFF TGCGCCAGCAGTGAGGGTCGGACAGACAATGAGCAGTTCTTC TRBV10-1 NA NA TRBJ2-1
CASSEYSGITMFF TGTGCCAGCAGTGAATATAGTGGCATAACCATGTTCTTC TRBV25-1 NA NA TRBJ2-1
CASSLLSGGPYEQYF TGCGCCAGCAGCCTACTCAGCGGGGGGCCTTACGAGCAGTACTTC TRBV4-1 TRBD2 NA TRBJ2-7
CASSFLQGPEKLFF TGTGCCAGCAGCTTCTTGCAGGGTCCTGAAAAACTGTTTTTT TRBV7-9 NA NA TRBJ1-4
CASSLARLFYGYTF TGTGCCAGCAGCTTAGCTCGCCTATTCTATGGCTACACCTTC TRBV11-1 NA once TRBJ1-2
CASSQYAGTHEQYF TGCGCCAGCAGCCAATACGCAGGGACCCACGAGCAGTACTTC TRBV4-3 NA NA TRBJ2-7
CSVETPGGEQYF TGCAGCGTTGAAACCCCCGGGGGCGAGCAGTACTTC TRBV29-1 NA NA TRBJ2-7
CASSSLQGESYEQYF TGTGCCAGCTCATCTCTACAGGGAGAATCCTACGAGCAGTACTTC TRBV18 NA few TRBJ2-7
CASSLGLAGGGTDTQYF TGTGCCAGCAGCTTGGGGCTAGCGGGAGGGGGCACAGATACGCAGTATTTT TRBV5-6 TRBD2 NA TRBJ2-3
CASSRRSTVINTEAFF TGTGCCAGCAGCCGAAGAAGTACAGTTATTAACACTGAAGCTTTCTTT TRBV11-2 NA NA TRBJ1-1
CASSVAGTSGTYEQYF TGTGCCAGCAGCGTAGCGGGGACTAGCGGAACCTACGAGCAGTACTTC TRBV9 TRBD2 NA TRBJ2-7
CASSFGDLGKNIQYF TGTGCCAGCAGCTTCGGGGACCTAGGCAAAAACATTCAGTACTTC TRBV13 NA NA TRBJ2-4
CASSLRGYYGYTF TGTGCCAGCAGCTTAAGGGGGTACTATGGCTACACCTTC TRBV13 NA NA TRBJ1-2
CATSPWGASTEAFF TGTGCCACCAGTCCCTGGGGGGCGAGCACTGAAGCTTTCTTT TRBV15 NA NA TRBJ1-1
CASSWGQGGYEQYF TGTGCCAGCAGTTGGGGACAGGGAGGATACGAGCAGTACTTC TRBV25-1 TRBD1 once TRBJ2-7
CASKSIGQGYYEQYF TGTGCCAGCAAAAGTATAGGACAGGGTTACTACGAGCAGTACTTC TRBV27 TRBD1 NA TRBJ2-7
CASSFDPGLSTDTQYF TGTGCCAGCAGCTTCGATCCCGGTCTTAGCACAGATACGCAGTATTTT TRBV7-9 NA NA TRBJ2-3
CASSATPEAFF TGTGCCAGCAGCGCCACACCAGAAGCTTTCTTT TRBV6-6 NA NA TRBJ1-1
CASSLPSASYNEQFF TGTGCCAGTAGTCTCCCGAGCGCCTCCTACAATGAGCAGTTCTTC TRBV19 NA NA TRBJ2-1
CASSPSGRGNTEAFF TGTGCCAGTAGCCCTTCGGGGCGCGGAAACACTGAAGCTTTCTTT TRBV9 NA NA TRBJ1-1
CASGLERGSEQYF TGTGCTAGTGGTTTGGAGCGGGGTAGCGAGCAGTACTTC TRBV12-5 TRBD2 NA TRBJ2-7
CASSSRMSNTEAFF TGTGCCAGCAGCTCCCGCATGAGCAACACTGAAGCTTTCTTT TRBV7-9 NA NA TRBJ1-1
CASSAGRAPYEQYF TGTGCCAGCAGCGCCGGGAGGGCCCCCTACGAGCAGTACTTC TRBV5-4 TRBD2 NA TRBJ2-7
CAWSGGQSVRNSPLHF TGTGCCTGGAGTGGGGGGCAGTCAGTCCGAAATTCACCCCTCCACTTT TRBV30 NA NA TRBJ1-6
CASSELGQGRPRELFF TGTGCCAGCAGTGAACTGGGACAGGGAAGACCCCGGGAGCTGTTTTTT TRBV2 TRBD1 NA TRBJ2-2
CASSESVTEYYEQYF TGTGCCAGCAGTGAAAGTGTAACAGAATACTACGAGCAGTACTTC TRBV6-1 NA NA TRBJ2-7
CAWTYGRSYNEQFF TGTGCCTGGACATACGGGCGCTCCTACAATGAGCAGTTCTTC TRBV30 NA NA TRBJ2-1
CASSYWSGEQFF TGTGCCAGCAGTTACTGGTCGGGTGAGCAGTTCTTC TRBV6-5 NA NA TRBJ2-1
CASSYATGQGSYEQYF TGTGCCAGCAGTTACGCCACGGGACAGGGAAGCTACGAGCAGTACTTC TRBV6-6 TRBD1 NA TRBJ2-7
CASSSMKTQYF TGTGCCAGCAGCTCTATGAAGACCCAGTACTTC TRBV11-2 NA NA TRBJ2-5
CASSHDEGHGTEAFF TGTGCCAGCAGCCACGATGAGGGGCATGGGACTGAAGCTTTCTTT TRBV6-5 NA NA TRBJ1-1
CASSQGMGDEKLFF TGCGCCAGCAGCCAAGGAATGGGGGATGAAAAACTGTTTTTT TRBV4-3 NA NA TRBJ1-4
CASSPIAFTDTQYF TGTGCCAGCAGCCCCATAGCTTTCACAGATACGCAGTATTTT TRBV9 NA NA TRBJ2-3
CASTAEAAGNTIYF TGTGCCAGCACTGCGGAGGCGGCGGGAAACACCATATATTTT TRBV6-5 NA NA TRBJ1-3
CASSQVGRGFNEQFF TGTGCCAGCAGCCAAGTTGGCAGGGGGTTCAATGAGCAGTTCTTC TRBV4-2 TRBD1 NA TRBJ2-1
CASSFRDYEQYF TGTGCCAGCAGCTTCAGGGACTACGAGCAGTACTTC TRBV11-3 NA NA TRBJ2-7
CASSPGQGARNEQYF TGTGCCAGCAGCCCCGGACAGGGGGCAAGGAACGAGCAGTACTTC TRBV7-9 TRBD1 NA TRBJ2-7
CASSLGVMGDRPPYVLTF TGTGCCAGCAGCTTAGGGGTAATGGGGGACAGGCCACCTTACGTCCTGACTTTC TRBV13 TRBD1 NA TRBJ2-6
CASSQGMDRAFYEQYF TGTGCCAGCAGCCAGGGTATGGACAGGGCCTTTTACGAGCAGTACTTC TRBV14 TRBD1 NA TRBJ2-7
CASSQVGLYEQYF TGCGCCAGCAGCCAAGTGGGCCTCTACGAGCAGTACTTC TRBV4-1 NA NA TRBJ2-7
CAIRETGGTDTQYF TGTGCCATCAGGGAGACAGGGGGCACAGATACGCAGTATTTT TRBV10-3 TRBD1 NA TRBJ2-3
CASSSGQGTGMAGELFF TGTGCCAGCAGCTCGGGACAGGGGACGGGGATGGCCGGGGAGCTGTTTTTT TRBV13 TRBD1 NA TRBJ2-2
CASSQALGADYGYTF TGCGCCAGCAGCCAAGCGTTAGGGGCCGACTATGGCTACACCTTC TRBV4-1 NA NA TRBJ1-2
CASSLASASGELFF TGCGCCAGCAGCTTGGCCTCAGCGTCCGGGGAGCTGTTTTTT TRBV5-1 NA NA TRBJ2-2
CASSQPYNEQFF TGTGCCAGCAGTCAACCTTACAATGAGCAGTTCTTC TRBV28 NA NA TRBJ2-1
CASFAGEGTIGYTF TGTGCCAGTTTTGCGGGGGAAGGGACTATTGGCTACACCTTC TRBV28 NA NA TRBJ1-2
CASQPSSASTGELFF TGTGCCAGTCAACCCTCCAGTGCAAGCACCGGGGAGCTGTTTTTT TRBV11-3 NA NA TRBJ2-2